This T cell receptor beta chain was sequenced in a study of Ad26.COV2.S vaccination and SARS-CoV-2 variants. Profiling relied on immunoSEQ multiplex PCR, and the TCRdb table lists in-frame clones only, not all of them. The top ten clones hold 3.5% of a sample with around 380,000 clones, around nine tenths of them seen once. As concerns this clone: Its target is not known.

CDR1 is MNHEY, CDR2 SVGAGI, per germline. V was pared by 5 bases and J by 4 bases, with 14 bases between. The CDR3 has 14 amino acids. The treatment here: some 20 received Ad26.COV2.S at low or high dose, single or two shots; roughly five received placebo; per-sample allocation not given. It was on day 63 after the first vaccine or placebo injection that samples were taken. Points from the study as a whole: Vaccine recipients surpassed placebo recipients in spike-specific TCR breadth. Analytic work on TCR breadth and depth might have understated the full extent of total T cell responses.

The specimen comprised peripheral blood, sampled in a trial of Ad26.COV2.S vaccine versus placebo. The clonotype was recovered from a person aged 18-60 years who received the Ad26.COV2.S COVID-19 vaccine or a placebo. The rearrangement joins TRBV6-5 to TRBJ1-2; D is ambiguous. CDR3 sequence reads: CASSRLESGYGYTF. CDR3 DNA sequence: TGTGCCAGCAGTAGACTAGAGTCGGGCTATGGCTACACCTTC.